This T cell receptor beta chain was sequenced during a study of blood T cell repertoires in COVID-19. Overall study: Italy, Spain and the United States were the sources of the convalescent and acute COVID-19 samples.

Generated by immunoSEQ multiplex PCR, the TCRdb table keeps only in-frame clones and is missing some. Of about 210,000 clones listed, about nine tenths are singletons. Those enrolled, adults aged roughly 18 to 90 years, came from about two dozen US areas. Participants reported their clinical history, and cohort assignment relied on those reports. The V gene lost 2 bases and the J gene lost 3 bases, with 13 bases spanning the gap. The germline V gene encodes CDR1 SGHAT and CDR2 FQNNGV. The CDR3 length is 15 residues. The gene calls are TRBV11-2 and TRBJ1-2; D is possibly TRBD1 (5 bases). The sample comprised PBMCs or T cells enriched from blood (not recorded which). This TCR derives from a young man in a cohort exposed to, infected with or recovered from COVID-19 (not recorded which). CDR3 sequence reads: CASSLWQTVDYGYTF. Written as DNA, the CDR3 is TGTGCCAGCAGCTTATGGCAGACAGTCGACTATGGCTACACCTTC.